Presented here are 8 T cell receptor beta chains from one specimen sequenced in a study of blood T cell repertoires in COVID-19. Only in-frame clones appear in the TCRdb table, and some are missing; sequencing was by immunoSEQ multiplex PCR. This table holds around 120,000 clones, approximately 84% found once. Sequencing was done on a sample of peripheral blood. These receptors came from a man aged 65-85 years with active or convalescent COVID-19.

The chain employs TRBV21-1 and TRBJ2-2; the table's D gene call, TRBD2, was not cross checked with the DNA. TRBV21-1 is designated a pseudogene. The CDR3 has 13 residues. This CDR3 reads CASSKGAAGELFF. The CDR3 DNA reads TGTGCCAGCAGCAAAGGCGCGGCCGGGGAGCTGTTTTTT.

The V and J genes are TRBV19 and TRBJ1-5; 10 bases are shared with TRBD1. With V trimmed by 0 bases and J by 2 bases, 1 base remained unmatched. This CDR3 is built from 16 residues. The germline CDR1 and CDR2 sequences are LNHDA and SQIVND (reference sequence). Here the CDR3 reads CASSIEGTGGNQPQHF. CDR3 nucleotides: TGTGCCAGTAGTATAGAGGGGACAGGGGGCAATCAGCCCCAGCATTTT.

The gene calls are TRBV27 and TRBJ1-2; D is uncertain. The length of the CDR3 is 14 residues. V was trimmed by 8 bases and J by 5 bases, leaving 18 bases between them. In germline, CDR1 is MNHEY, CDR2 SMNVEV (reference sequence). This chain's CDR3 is CASGPWAGGYGYTF. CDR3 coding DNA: TGTGCCAGCGGACCCTGGGCCGGCGGGTATGGCTACACCTTC.

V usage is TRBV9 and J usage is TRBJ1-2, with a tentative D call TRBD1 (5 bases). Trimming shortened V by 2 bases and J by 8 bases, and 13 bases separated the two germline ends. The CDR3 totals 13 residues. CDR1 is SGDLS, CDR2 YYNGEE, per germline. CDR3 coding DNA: TGTGCCAGCAGCGTGTCAGGGCAGGGCGGCTACACCTTC. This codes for CASSVSGQGGYTF.

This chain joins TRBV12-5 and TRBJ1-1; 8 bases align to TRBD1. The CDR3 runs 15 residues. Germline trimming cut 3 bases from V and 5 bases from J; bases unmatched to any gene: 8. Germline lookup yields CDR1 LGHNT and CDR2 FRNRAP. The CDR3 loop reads CASGFSRGLRTEAFF. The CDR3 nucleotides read TGTGCTAGTGGTTTTTCCAGGGGGCTCAGAACTGAAGCTTTCTTT.

The CDR3 reads CASSQTPHSNQPQHF. CDR3 in DNA: TGTGCCAGCAGTCAGACACCTCATAGCAATCAGCCCCAGCATTTT. The chain is built from TRBV27 and TRBJ1-5; D ambiguous. Germline V gene data show CDR1 as MNHEY and CDR2 as SMNVEV (reference sequence). V was pared by 5 bases and J by 0 bases, with 11 bases between. The CDR3 is made up of 15 amino acids.

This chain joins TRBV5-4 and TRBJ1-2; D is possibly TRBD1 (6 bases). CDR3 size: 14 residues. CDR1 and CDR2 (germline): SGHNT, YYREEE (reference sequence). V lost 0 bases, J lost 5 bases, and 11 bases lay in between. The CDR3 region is CASSLAQGGYGYTF. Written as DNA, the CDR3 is TGTGCCAGCAGCTTGGCACAGGGCGGGTATGGCTACACCTTC.

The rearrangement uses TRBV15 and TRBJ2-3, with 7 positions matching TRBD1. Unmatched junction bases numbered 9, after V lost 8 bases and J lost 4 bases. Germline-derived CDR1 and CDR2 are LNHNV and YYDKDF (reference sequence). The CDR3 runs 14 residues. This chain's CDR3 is CATRPDRASDTQYF. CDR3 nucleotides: TGTGCCACCCGCCCAGACAGGGCCTCAGATACGCAGTATTTT.